This TCR beta chain is from a study of T cell responses to AZD1222 COVID-19 vaccine. In regard to this clone: Its antigen remains unidentified.

Second doses were pooled across both intervals (about 4 or about 12 weeks). CDR3 size: 13 residues. V lost 7 bases, J lost 6 bases, and 13 bases lay in between. Germline V lookup: CDR1 SNHLY, CDR2 FYNNEI. Study-wide points: Clonal diversity was possibly underestimated, and white British individuals and females predominated among donors. Only 5 or 6 individuals given AZD1222 were seropositive at baseline.

Only in-frame clones appear in the TCRdb table, and some are missing; sequencing was by immunoSEQ multiplex PCR. The table records about 120,000 clones, roughly 84% of them present only once. Material: peripheral blood, obtained 28 days after the second AZD1222 dose. The TCR originated in an adult who received the AZD1222 COVID-19 vaccine. This sequence joins TRBV2 and TRBJ2-1, with D unclear. The CDR3 DNA sequence: TGTGCCAGCATGACGGCCAGATCCAATGAGCAGTTCTTC. Its protein is CASMTARSNEQFF.